The text below deals with one TCR beta chain. The antigen is undetermined. Germline V CDR1 and CDR2: SEHNR, FQNEAQ (reference sequence). V was pared by 5 bases and J by 2 bases, with 0 bases of the junction left unmatched. The CDR3 extends over 13 amino acids. The data stem from a study of cytomegalovirus exposure and HLA in healthy donors. The study's findings and limits: Accounts indicate the classifier identified cytomegalovirus status with strong specificity and sensitivity. In an earlier analysis, most TCR beta V segments were productive about 87% or about 30% of the time. Roughly even sequencing depth across donors was the assumption behind the presence/absence analyses.

PCR amplification relied on 60 Vbeta primers (plus 13 Jbeta primers). Only in-frame clones appear in the TCRdb table, and some are missing; sequencing was by immunoSEQ multiplex PCR. The table includes approximately 100,000 clones, about three quarters detected once. The clonotype was recovered from a man in his 60s in good health and CMV-seropositive. Sequencing was done on a sample of PBMCs. The chain combines TRBV7-9 with TRBJ2-3; 8 nucleotides align to TRBD1. The CDR3 is CASSQGATDTQYF. The CDR3 region has the DNA TGTGCCAGCAGCCAGGGGGCCACAGATACGCAGTATTTT.